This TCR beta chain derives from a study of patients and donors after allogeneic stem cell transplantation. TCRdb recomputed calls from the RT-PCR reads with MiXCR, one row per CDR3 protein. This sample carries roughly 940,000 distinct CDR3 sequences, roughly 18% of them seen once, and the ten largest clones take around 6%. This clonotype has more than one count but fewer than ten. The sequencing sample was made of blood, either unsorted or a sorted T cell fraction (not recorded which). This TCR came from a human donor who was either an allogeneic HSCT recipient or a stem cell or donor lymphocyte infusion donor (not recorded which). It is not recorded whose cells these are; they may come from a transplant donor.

Here the CDR3 DNA reads TGTGCCAGCAGTTTGACTAGCGGGGGGGCAGGGCAGTTCTTC. Protein product: CASSLTSGGAGQFF. The V call is TRBV27, the J call TRBJ2-1, with TRBD2 matching over 14 bases. The V gene end was trimmed by 3 bases and the J gene end by 12 bases; junction bases not matched to a gene: 4. CDR1 is MNHEY and CDR2 is SMNVEV in the germline V gene (reference sequence). The CDR3 is made up of 14 amino acids.